A few counts support the clone carrying this T cell receptor beta chain. No antigen is known for it. The junction does not match germline at one end; this may be a read error. Patients with uncontrolled infections, other autoimmune diseases, pregnancy or lactation were excluded. Together with thyroid ultrasound, orbital computed tomography, serum thyroxine and TRAb, clinical symptoms were used for diagnoses. Amplification of TCR beta CDR3 regions used RNA as the template. First-round RT-PCR with HTBI primers amplified the TCR CDR3 region. Via MiXCR, TCRdb re-called the multiplex PCR reads, giving one row per CDR3 protein. The table has hundreds of thousands of distinct CDR3 sequences, approximately 14% seen once. The data are from a study of T cells in Graves' hyperthyroidism and ophthalmopathy. On the study more broadly: Peripheral blood was secured at the point of initial diagnosis, before any treatment. The study's findings and limits: Ophthalmopathy onset followed model prediction by a median roughly 6 months.

Sequencing was carried out using blood. The origin of this receptor is a middle-aged woman with Graves' hyperthyroidism.

CDR3 nucleotides: TGTGCCTGGAGTGTTCCGGGACCGCACCCCTCCTACGAGCAGCACTTC. This encodes CAWSVPGPHPSYEQHF. The chain employs TRBV30 and TRBJ2-7; D assignment may be TRBD1 or TRBD2 (5 bases each). This CDR3 spans 16 amino acids. Germline CDR1 GTSNPN, CDR2 SVGIG (reference sequence).